This T cell receptor (beta chain) was identified in a study of human T cells and chemical hapten exposure. As processed by the authors: The number of TCRs in each sample had a median of around 96,000 and spanned 23,224 to 690,600. MiXCR was run by TCRdb on the RACE reads, yielding one entry per CDR3 protein. Here the V and J calls rest on TCRdb's processing, not on the authors' analysis. Of a few hundred thousand distinct CDR3 sequences detected, approximately 5% appear once; the ten largest clones hold approximately 2.1%. Only a few counts were recorded for this clonotype. The CDR3 spans 16 residues. CDR1 SGHAT and CDR2 FQNNGV come from the germline V gene. Trimming cost V 5 bases and J 5 bases, with 20 bases left between them. Time point described: patch test 1, 2 weeks after DPC sensitization. The treatment here: therapeutic diphenylcyclopropenone sensitization with weekly scalp DPC. Unfractionated whole blood yielded total RNA.

The sample consisted of whole blood, taken in connection with sensitization to the hapten diphenylcyclopropenone (DPC). The chain couples TRBV11-2 to TRBJ2-3; TRBD2 might be the D (6 bases). This clonotype originated in a woman aged 45 to 65 with alopecia areata. Some clones in this sample may be carry-over from other donors' samples. CDR3 amino acids: CASSGSGSGELDTQYF. The CDR3 DNA reads TGTGCCAGCAGCGGAAGCGGCTCGGGAGAATTAGATACGCAGTATTTT.